This entry lists 8 T cell receptor beta chains sequenced from one sample in a study of early T cells in non-severe SARS-CoV-2 infection (dated by TCRdb to the early 2020s). Receptor libraries were prepared by 5' RACE. The instrument was a NextSeq 500. TCRdb trimmed the raw reads at Q25, called clones with MiXCR and kept productive beta chains. One record per CDR3 amino acid sequence lists the most common genes and DNA. Within this sample are around 82,000 distinct CDR3 sequences, with about 15% of them counted one time only. Under 0.75% of the sample is in the top ten clones. Sample: whole blood. The receptor source for this set is an adult who was a healthcare worker with PCR-confirmed SARS-CoV-2 infection or an uninfected control (not recorded which).

The rearrangement links TRBV6-5 to TRBJ1-2, with D unresolved. Germline V gives CDR1 MNHEY, CDR2 SVGAGI. This CDR3 spans 13 amino acids. The ends were cut back, 2 bases at V and 4 bases at J, with 8 bases in the middle. The CDR3 is CASSYEGAYGYTF. The CDR3 region has the DNA TGTGCCAGCAGTTACGAGGGAGCCTATGGCTACACCTTC.

This clonotype has a handful of counts. The chain joins TRBV6-2 or TRBV6-3 to TRBJ2-1; 8 positions agree with TRBD2. The germline V gene encodes CDR1 MNHEY and CDR2 SVGEGT. The length of the CDR3 is 14 residues. J was trimmed by 7 bases and V by 7 bases; bases with no gene match: 9. CDR3 protein: CASNGGAVRNEQFF. The CDR3 DNA follows: TGTGCCAGCAACGGGGGGGCCGTGAGGAATGAGCAGTTCTTC.

The rearrangement uses TRBV5-1 and TRBJ1-1; tentatively, D is TRBD1 (5 bases). The CDR3 contains 13 residues. The germline V gene has CDR1 SGHRS and CDR2 YFSETQ. V was clipped by 4 bases and J by 7 bases, with 14 bases between them. The DNA for the CDR3 is TGCGCCAGCAGCCTCAACGGAGACAGTGAAGCTTTCTTT. Its protein is CASSLNGDSEAFF.

The V gene is TRBV30, the J gene TRBJ1-4; D remains unclear. CDR3 length equals 12 residues. The V and J ends lost 0 bases and 7 bases respectively, with 6 bases between them. The germline V gene encodes CDR1 GTSNPN and CDR2 SVGIG (reference sequence). The CDR3 region is CAWSVFGEKLFF. Here the CDR3 DNA reads TGTGCCTGGAGTGTATTTGGTGAAAAACTGTTTTTT.

The V gene is TRBV7-6, the J gene TRBJ2-1, with D unresolved. V gave up 4 bases and J gave up 8 bases, with 12 bases separating them. The CDR3 is 13 residues long. CDR1 is SGHVS and CDR2 is FNYEAQ in the germline V gene. The CDR3 here is CASSSDMEDEQFF. The DNA of the CDR3 is TGTGCCAGCAGCTCCGACATGGAAGATGAGCAGTTCTTC.

This clonotype came up a few times. The J gene is TRBJ2-7, the V gene TRBV27; 8 bases agree with TRBD1. Germline loops: CDR1 MNHEY, CDR2 SMNVEV (reference sequence). Germline trimming cut 4 bases from V and 2 bases from J; bases unmatched to any gene: 4. The CDR3 runs to 14 residues. In DNA form, the CDR3 reads TGTGCCAGCAGTTCAGGACAGGGCGCCTACGAGCAGTACGTC. It specifies CASSSGQGAYEQYV.

This clonotype appeared many times. The chain combines TRBV24-1 with TRBJ2-3; 11 bases agree with TRBD1. The CDR3 is 16 residues long. With V trimmed by 9 bases and J by 5 bases, 12 bases remained unmatched. Germline CDR1 is KGHDR and CDR2 is SFDVKD. The CDR3 here is CATGRGTGGKIDTQYF. The CDR3 region has the DNA TGTGCCACCGGTCGAGGGACAGGGGGGAAGATAGATACGCAGTATTTT.

This clonotype was picked up many times. The chain recombines TRBV18 with TRBJ2-7; D possibly corresponds to TRBD2 (6 bases). Germline CDR1 and CDR2: KGHSH and LQKENI. The CDR3 has 14 amino acids. Trimming removed 3 bases at V and 2 bases at J, with 11 bases between. In DNA, the CDR3 is TGTGCCAGCTCACCTGGGGGGATCCCCTACGAGCAGTACGTC. Its translation: CASSPGGIPYEQYV.